The source of this TCR beta chain is a study of T cell responses to AZD1222 COVID-19 vaccine. Notes on the study in general: Spike was spanned by vaccine-associated CD4 TCRs, with dominance at 160-218 and 743-854.

Points on this clone: Its specificity is unknown.

TCRdb keeps only in-frame clones here, not all; method: immunoSEQ multiplex PCR. The data show approximately 76,000 clones, with about 84% seen just once and 2.5% to 3% held by the top ten. The sample was peripheral blood, taken on day 0 of AZD1222 vaccination. This sequence was found in an adult in good health.

The CDR3 loop is CASSSLSALNQPQHF. The DNA for the CDR3 is TGTGCCAGCAGTTCTCTATCAGCCCTAAATCAGCCCCAGCATTTT. The chain joins TRBV6-5 to TRBJ1-5, with D uncertain. Germline V gene lookup returns CDR1 MNHEY and CDR2 SVGAGI. V was cut by 4 bases and J by 4 bases, with 14 bases left in between. This CDR3 region has 15 residues.